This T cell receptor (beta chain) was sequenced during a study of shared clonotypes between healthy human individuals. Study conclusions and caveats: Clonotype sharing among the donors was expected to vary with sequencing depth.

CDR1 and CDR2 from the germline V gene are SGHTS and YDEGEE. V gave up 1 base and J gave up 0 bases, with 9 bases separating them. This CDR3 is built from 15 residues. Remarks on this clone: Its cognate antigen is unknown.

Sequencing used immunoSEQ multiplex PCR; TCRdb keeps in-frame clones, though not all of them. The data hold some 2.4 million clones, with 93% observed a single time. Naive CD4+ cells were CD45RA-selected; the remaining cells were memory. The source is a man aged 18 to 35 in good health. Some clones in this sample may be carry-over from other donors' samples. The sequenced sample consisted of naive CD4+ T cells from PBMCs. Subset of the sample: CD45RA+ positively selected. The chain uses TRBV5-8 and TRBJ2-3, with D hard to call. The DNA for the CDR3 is TGTGCCAGCAGCTTGTGGCGATCTAGCACAGATACGCAGTATTTT. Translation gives CASSLWRSSTDTQYF. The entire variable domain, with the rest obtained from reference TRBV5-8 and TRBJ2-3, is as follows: EAGVTQSPTHLIKTRGQQATLRCSPISGHTSVYWYQQALGLGLQFLLWYDEGEERNRGNFPPRFSGRQFPNYSSELNVNALELEDSALYLCASSLWRSSTDTQYFGPGTRLTVL.